Listed below are T cell receptor beta chains from one sample, sequenced in a study of graft-versus-host responses after intestinal transplantation. These receptors' antigens are unknown. Sequencing used immunoSEQ multiplex PCR; TCRdb keeps in-frame clones, though not all of them. The top ten clones hold around 1.1% of a sample with some 87,000 clones, approximately 92% of them seen once. The source material was unstimulated CD8+ T cells sorted from spleen or lymph node cells, sampled before transplant. The receptors here all came from a human donor who was the organ donor for an intestinal transplant. The CDR3 runs from the conserved cysteine through the conserved F or W. D genes are given only for firm matches. Some rows mark clone size as missing; the rest say once, few, many or name a class of expanded clone.

>TRBV19|TRBJ1-1|TRBD1|.
CASTLQGENTEAFF
TGTGCCAGTACCCTACAGGGGGAGAACACTGAAGCTTTCTTT
>TRBV4-2|TRBJ2-1|TRBD2|.
CASSQGTSGSEGQFF
TGTGCCAGCAGCCAAGGGACTAGCGGGAGCGAAGGGCAGTTCTTC
>TRBV7-9|TRBJ2-7|TRBD1|.
CASSPPGDRGHEQYF
TGTGCCAGCAGCCCTCCCGGGGACAGGGGCCACGAGCAGTACTTC
>TRBV2|TRBJ2-3|TRBD2|.
CASSEAGRGGVYTDTQYF
TGTGCCAGCAGTGAAGCTGGGCGGGGGGGCGTTTACACAGATACGCAGTATTTT
>TRBV19|TRBJ2-1|TRBD2|.
CASSTGLAGGGRQFF
TGTGCCAGTAGTACGGGACTAGCGGGAGGAGGTCGGCAGTTCTTC
>TRBV11-2|TRBJ2-3|TRBD1|.
CASSPGGPDTQYF
TGTGCCAGCAGCCCAGGGGGTCCAGATACGCAGTATTTT
>TRBV7-3|TRBJ1-2|TRBD1|.
CASSFNRDRGPSGYTF
TGTGCCAGCAGCTTTAACCGGGACAGGGGGCCAAGTGGCTACACCTTC
>TRBV9|TRBJ2-7|.|.
CASSERGGSAYEQYF
TGTGCCAGCAGCGAGAGGGGGGGGTCCGCCTACGAGCAGTACTTC
>TRBV10-2|TRBJ1-5|TRBD1|.
CASGDRANQPQHF
TGCGCCAGCGGGGACAGGGCCAATCAGCCCCAGCATTTT
>TRBV5-1|TRBJ2-2|TRBD2|.
CASSPGTSLAGELFF
TGCGCCAGCAGCCCCGGGACTAGCCTTGCCGGGGAGCTGTTTTTT
>TRBV14|TRBJ2-7|TRBD2|.
CASSLLAEIYEQYF
TGTGCCAGCAGCTTACTAGCGGAGATTTACGAGCAGTACTTC
>TRBV25-1|TRBJ2-1|.|.
CASSPAGEQFF
TGTGCCAGCAGCCCCGCAGGTGAGCAGTTCTTC
>TRBV19|TRBJ2-7|TRBD1|.
CASSRDREGPYEQYF
TGTGCCAGTAGCAGAGACAGGGAAGGCCCCTACGAGCAGTACTTC
>TRBV7-6|TRBJ1-6|TRBD1|.
CASSLSGGWSPLHF
TGTGCCAGCAGCTTATCAGGGGGATGGTCACCCCTCCACTTT
>TRBV5-6|TRBJ2-1|TRBD1|few
CASSLAGGNDEQFF
TGTGCCAGCAGCTTGGCAGGGGGCAATGATGAGCAGTTCTTC
>TRBV5-1|TRBJ1-2|TRBD1|once
CASSLDRGQKGYTF
TGCGCCAGCAGCCTAGACAGGGGGCAAAAAGGCTACACCTTC
>TRBV5-4|TRBJ2-3|TRBD1|once
CASSGGTGESDTQYF
TGTGCCAGCAGCGGAGGGACAGGGGAGTCAGATACGCAGTATTTT
>TRBV7-9|TRBJ2-7|TRBD2|.
CASSSKSGTANYEQYF
TGTGCCAGCAGCTCCAAAAGCGGGACCGCAAACTACGAGCAGTACTTC
>TRBV6-1|TRBJ2-7|.|.
CASSEGQLHFVYEQYF
TGTGCCAGCAGTGAAGGACAGCTTCACTTTGTCTACGAGCAGTACTTC
>TRBV28|TRBJ1-2|.|.
CASSALYGSYGYTF
TGTGCCAGCAGTGCCCTTTATGGGAGCTATGGCTACACCTTC
>TRBV5-4|TRBJ2-3|.|.
CASSLLAADTQYF
TGTGCCAGCAGCTTATTAGCGGCAGATACGCAGTATTTT
>TRBV7-9|TRBJ2-2|.|.
CASLGPGELFF
TGTGCCAGCCTAGGTCCCGGGGAGCTGTTTTTT
>TRBV30|TRBJ2-1|.|.
CAWSVKYTGDNEQFF
TGTGCCTGGAGTGTAAAGTATACTGGAGACAATGAGCAGTTCTTC
>TRBV27|TRBJ2-1|TRBD2|.
CASSPGLAGYNEQFF
TGTGCCAGCAGCCCTGGACTAGCGGGGTACAATGAGCAGTTCTTC
>TRBV7-9|TRBJ2-3|.|.
CASGPGQINTQYF
TGTGCCAGCGGCCCGGGACAAATAAATACGCAGTATTTT
>TRBV12-5|TRBJ2-1|TRBD1|.
CASGFDRENEQFF
TGTGCTAGTGGTTTCGACAGGGAGAATGAGCAGTTCTTC
>TRBV25-1|TRBJ2-1|.|.
CATSRDNEQFF
TGTGCCACTTCTCGGGACAATGAGCAGTTCTTC
>TRBV19|TRBJ2-2|TRBD1|.
CASSLGQGITGELFF
TGTGCCAGTAGTCTGGGACAGGGGATCACCGGGGAGCTGTTTTTT
>TRBV2|TRBJ2-1|TRBD2|.
CASRPPGLAAYNEQFF
TGTGCCAGCAGACCCCCGGGACTAGCGGCCTACAATGAGCAGTTCTTC
>TRBV29-1|TRBJ2-1|TRBD2|.
CSAIAGGVGEQFF
TGCAGCGCAATAGCGGGAGGGGTTGGGGAGCAGTTCTTC
>TRBV6-6|TRBJ2-3|.|.
CASSFHFPTDTQYF
TGTGCCAGCAGTTTCCACTTTCCAACAGATACGCAGTATTTT
>TRBV7-3|TRBJ2-1|TRBD2|.
CASSLGLGGEQFF
TGTGCCAGCAGCTTGGGACTAGGGGGTGAGCAGTTCTTC
>TRBV10-3|TRBJ2-7|TRBD2|.
CAISESAAGAYEQYF
TGTGCCATCAGTGAGTCGGCGGCGGGAGCCTACGAGCAGTACTTC
>TRBV27|TRBJ1-1|.|.
CASREVRGTEAFF
TGTGCCAGCAGAGAGGTCCGGGGCACTGAAGCTTTCTTT
>TRBV14|TRBJ2-7|TRBD1|.
CASGTGPYEQYF
TGTGCCAGCGGGACAGGTCCCTACGAGCAGTACTTC
>TRBV4-2|TRBJ1-5|.|.
CASSQGLPYQPQHF
TGTGCCAGCAGCCAGGGACTGCCCTATCAGCCCCAGCATTTT
>TRBV15|TRBJ1-6|TRBD1|once
CATSQGQVGSPLHF
TGTGCCACCAGCCAGGGACAGGTCGGTTCACCCCTCCACTTT
>TRBV7-2|TRBJ2-1|.|.
CASSPTGGAYNEQFF
TGTGCCAGCAGCCCCACTGGGGGCGCCTACAATGAGCAGTTCTTC
>TRBV5-4|TRBJ2-4|.|.
CATSSGLAKNIQYF
TGTGCCACCTCCAGTGGGCTTGCCAAAAACATTCAGTACTTC
>TRBV28|TRBJ1-3|.|.
CASSFAGEHTIYF
TGTGCCAGCAGTTTTGCAGGGGAACACACCATATATTTT
>TRBV7-2|TRBJ2-3|TRBD2|.
CASSAPGTSGRAGADTQYF
TGTGCCAGCAGCGCTCCGGGGACTAGCGGGAGGGCGGGTGCAGATACGCAGTATTTT
>TRBV5-6|TRBJ1-5|.|.
CASSCMGAGQPQHF
TGTGCCAGCAGCTGCATGGGGGCAGGGCAGCCCCAGCATTTT
>TRBV7-8|TRBJ2-1|TRBD1|.
CASSVRGPEQFF
TGTGCCAGCAGCGTCAGGGGGCCTGAGCAGTTCTTC
>TRBV7-3|TRBJ2-1|.|.
CASSLQSHNEQFF
TGTGCCAGCAGCTTACAGTCCCACAATGAGCAGTTCTTC
>TRBV29-1|TRBJ2-1|.|.
CSVRGDNYPNNEQFF
TGCAGCGTCAGGGGGGACAACTACCCGAACAATGAGCAGTTCTTC
>TRBV7-9|TRBJ2-1|TRBD2|.
CASSHRTGGNEQFF
TGTGCCAGCAGTCATCGGACGGGGGGCAATGAGCAGTTCTTC
>TRBV11-2|TRBJ1-1|.|.
CAWASESEAFF
TGTGCCTGGGCGTCGGAATCTGAAGCTTTCTTT
>TRBV27|TRBJ2-7|TRBD2|.
CASSLGLAAPYEQYF
TGTGCCAGCAGTTTAGGTCTAGCGGCCCCCTACGAGCAGTACTTC